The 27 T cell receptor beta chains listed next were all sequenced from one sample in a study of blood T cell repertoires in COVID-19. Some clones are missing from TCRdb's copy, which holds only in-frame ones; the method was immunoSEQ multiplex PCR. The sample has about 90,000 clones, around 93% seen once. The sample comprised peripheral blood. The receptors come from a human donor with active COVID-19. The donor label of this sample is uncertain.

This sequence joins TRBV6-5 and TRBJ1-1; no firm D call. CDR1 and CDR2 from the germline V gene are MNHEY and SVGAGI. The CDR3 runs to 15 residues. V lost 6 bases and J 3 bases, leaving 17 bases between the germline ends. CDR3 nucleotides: TGTGCCAGCAGGAAGCGGGAGTACGGGGACACTGAAGCTTTCTTT. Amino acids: CASRKREYGDTEAFF.

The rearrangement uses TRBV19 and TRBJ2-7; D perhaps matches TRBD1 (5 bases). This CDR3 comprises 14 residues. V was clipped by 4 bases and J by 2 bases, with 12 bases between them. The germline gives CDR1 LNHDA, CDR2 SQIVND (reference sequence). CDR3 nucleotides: TGTGCCAGTAGTACAACCCAGGGCGCCTACGAGCAGTACTTC. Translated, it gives CASSTTQGAYEQYF.

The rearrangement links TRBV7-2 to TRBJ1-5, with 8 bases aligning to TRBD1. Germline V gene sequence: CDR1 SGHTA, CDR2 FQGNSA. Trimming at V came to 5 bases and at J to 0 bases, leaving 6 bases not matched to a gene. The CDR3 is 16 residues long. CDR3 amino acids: CASSLRTGNSNQPQHF. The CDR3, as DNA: TGTGCCAGCAGCCTCAGGACAGGGAATAGCAATCAGCCCCAGCATTTT. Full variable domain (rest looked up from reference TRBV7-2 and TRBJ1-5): GAGVSQSPSNKVTEKGKDVELRCDPISGHTALYWYRQSLGQGLEFLIYFQGNSAPDKSGLPSDRFSAERTGGSVSTLTIQRTQQEDSAVYLCASSLRTGNSNQPQHFGDGTRLSIL.

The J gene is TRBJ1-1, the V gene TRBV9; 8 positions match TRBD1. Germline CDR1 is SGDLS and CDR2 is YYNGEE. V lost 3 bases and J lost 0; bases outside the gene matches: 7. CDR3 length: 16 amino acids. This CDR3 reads CASSAVQGELNTEAFF. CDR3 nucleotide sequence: TGTGCCAGCAGCGCTGTACAGGGGGAGCTGAACACTGAAGCTTTCTTT.

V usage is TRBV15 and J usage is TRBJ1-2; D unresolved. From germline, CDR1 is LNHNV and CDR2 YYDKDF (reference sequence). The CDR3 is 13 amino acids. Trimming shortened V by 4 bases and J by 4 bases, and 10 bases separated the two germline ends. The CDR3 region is CATSMRQSYGYTF. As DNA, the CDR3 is TGTGCCACCAGCATGAGGCAGAGCTATGGCTACACCTTC.

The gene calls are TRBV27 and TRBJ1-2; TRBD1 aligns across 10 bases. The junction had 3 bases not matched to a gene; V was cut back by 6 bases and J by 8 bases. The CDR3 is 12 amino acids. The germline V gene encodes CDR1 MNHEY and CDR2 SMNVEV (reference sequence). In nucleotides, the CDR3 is TGTGCCAGCAGGACAGGGGGCCGGGGCTACACCTTC. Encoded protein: CASRTGGRGYTF.

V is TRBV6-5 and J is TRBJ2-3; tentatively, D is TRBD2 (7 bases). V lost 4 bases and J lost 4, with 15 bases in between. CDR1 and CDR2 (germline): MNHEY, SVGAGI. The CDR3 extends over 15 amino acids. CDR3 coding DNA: TGTGCCAGCAGTTTCCCCGGAGGGGGGGCAGATACGCAGTATTTT. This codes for CASSFPGGGADTQYF.

Here the CDR3 DNA reads TGTGCCACCAGCAATGGGAGGTGGCAGCCCCAGCATTTT. Translation: CATSNGRWQPQHF. V is TRBV15 and J is TRBJ1-5; no clear D gene. The CDR3 length is 13 residues. The V gene's germline CDR1 is LNHNV and CDR2 YYDKDF (reference sequence). Trimming pared 4 bases from V and 7 bases from J, leaving 11 bases between.

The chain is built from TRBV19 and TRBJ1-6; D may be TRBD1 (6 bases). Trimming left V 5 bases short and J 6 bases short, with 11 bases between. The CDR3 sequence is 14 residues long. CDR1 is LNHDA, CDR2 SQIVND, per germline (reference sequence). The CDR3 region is CASSQDSRNSPLHF. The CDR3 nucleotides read TGTGCCAGTAGTCAGGACAGCCGTAATTCACCCCTCCACTTT.

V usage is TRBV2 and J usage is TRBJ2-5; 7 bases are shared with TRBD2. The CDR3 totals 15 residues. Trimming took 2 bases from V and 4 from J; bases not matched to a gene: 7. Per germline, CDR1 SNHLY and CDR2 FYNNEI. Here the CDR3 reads CASSESKRGGETQYF. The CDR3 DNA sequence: TGTGCCAGCAGTGAAAGCAAGCGGGGTGGAGAGACCCAGTACTTC.

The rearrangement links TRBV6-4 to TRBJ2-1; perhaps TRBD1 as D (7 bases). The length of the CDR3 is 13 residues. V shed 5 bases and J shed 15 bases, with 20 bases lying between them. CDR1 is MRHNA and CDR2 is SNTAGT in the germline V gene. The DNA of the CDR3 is TGTGCCAGCAGTCTTTATACAGGGGAGGCATTGTTCTTC. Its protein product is CASSLYTGEALFF.

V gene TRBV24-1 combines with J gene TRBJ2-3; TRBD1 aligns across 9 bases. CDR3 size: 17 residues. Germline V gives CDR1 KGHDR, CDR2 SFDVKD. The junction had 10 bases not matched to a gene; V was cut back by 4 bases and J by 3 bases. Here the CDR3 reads CATSDRRQGGRTDTQYF. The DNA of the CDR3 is TGTGCCACCAGTGACCGACGACAGGGGGGGAGGACAGATACGCAGTATTTT.

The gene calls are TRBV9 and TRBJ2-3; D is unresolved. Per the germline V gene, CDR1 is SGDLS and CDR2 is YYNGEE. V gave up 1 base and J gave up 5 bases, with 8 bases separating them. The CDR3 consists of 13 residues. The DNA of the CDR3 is TGTGCCAGCAGCGTAATGACGGGAGATACGCAGTATTTT. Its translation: CASSVMTGDTQYF.

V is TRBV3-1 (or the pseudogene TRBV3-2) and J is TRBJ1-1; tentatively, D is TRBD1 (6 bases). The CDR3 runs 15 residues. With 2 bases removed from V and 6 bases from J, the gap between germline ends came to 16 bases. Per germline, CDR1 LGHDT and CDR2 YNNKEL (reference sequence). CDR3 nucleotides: TGTGCCAGCAGCCAAAGGGGGATGGGTAGAGCTGAAGCTTTCTTT. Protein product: CASSQRGMGRAEAFF.

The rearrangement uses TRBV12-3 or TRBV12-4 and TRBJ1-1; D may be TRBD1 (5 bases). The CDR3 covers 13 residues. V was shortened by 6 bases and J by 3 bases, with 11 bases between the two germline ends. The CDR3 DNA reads TGTGCCAGCAGCCTCAGGGCGGACACTGAAGCTTTCTTT. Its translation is CASSLRADTEAFF.

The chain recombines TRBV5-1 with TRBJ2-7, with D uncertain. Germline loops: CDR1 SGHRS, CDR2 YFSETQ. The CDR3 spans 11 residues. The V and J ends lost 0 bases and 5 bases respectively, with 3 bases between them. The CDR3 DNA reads TGCGCCAGCAGCTTGGGAGACGAGCAGTACTTC. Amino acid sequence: CASSLGDEQYF.

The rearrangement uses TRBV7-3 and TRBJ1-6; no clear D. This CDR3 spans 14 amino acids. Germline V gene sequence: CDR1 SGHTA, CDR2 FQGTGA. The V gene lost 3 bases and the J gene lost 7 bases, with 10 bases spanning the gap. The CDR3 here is CASSFGLSNSPLHF. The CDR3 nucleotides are TGTGCCAGCAGCTTCGGACTTTCAAATTCACCCCTCCACTTT.

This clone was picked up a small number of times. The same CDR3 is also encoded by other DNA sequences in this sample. The CDR3 DNA is TGTGCCAGTAGCCCGACAGGGAGCTCCTACGAGCAGTACTTC. Protein sequence: CASSPTGSSYEQYF. The J gene is TRBJ2-7, the V gene TRBV19; 7 bases are a match to TRBD1. V lost 6 bases, J lost 0 bases, and 5 bases stayed unmatched. Germline loops: CDR1 LNHDA, CDR2 SQIVND (reference sequence). CDR3 length: 14 residues. The whole variable domain, filled in from reference TRBV19 and TRBJ2-7, reads DGGITQSPKYLFRKEGQNVTLSCEQNLNHDAMYWYRQDPGQGLRLIYYSQIVNDFQKGDIAEGYSVSREKKESFPLTVTSAQKNPTAFYLCASSPTGSSYEQYFGPGTRLTVT.

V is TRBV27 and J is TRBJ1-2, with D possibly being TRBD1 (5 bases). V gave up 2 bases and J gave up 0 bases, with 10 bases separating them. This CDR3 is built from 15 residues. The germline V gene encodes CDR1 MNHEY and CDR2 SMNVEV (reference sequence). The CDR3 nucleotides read TGTGCCAGCAGTTTAGGTTCGGGGGCTAACTATGGCTACACCTTC. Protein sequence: CASSLGSGANYGYTF.

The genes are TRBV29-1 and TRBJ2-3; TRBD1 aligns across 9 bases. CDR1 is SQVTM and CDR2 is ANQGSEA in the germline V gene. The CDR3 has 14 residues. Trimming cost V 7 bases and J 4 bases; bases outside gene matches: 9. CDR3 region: CSATTGGAADTQYF. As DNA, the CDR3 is TGCAGCGCCACGACAGGGGGGGCCGCAGATACGCAGTATTTT.

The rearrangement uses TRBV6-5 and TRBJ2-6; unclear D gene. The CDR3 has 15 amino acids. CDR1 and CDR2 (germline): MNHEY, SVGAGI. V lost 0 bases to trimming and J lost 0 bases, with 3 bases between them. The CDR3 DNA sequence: TGTGCCAGCAGTTACTCGAGCTCTGGGGCCAACGTCCTGACTTTC. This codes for CASSYSSSGANVLTF.

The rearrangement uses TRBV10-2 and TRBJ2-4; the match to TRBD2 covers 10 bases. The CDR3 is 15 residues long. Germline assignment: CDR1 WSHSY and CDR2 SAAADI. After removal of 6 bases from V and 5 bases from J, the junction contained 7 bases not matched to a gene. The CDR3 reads CASSAATSGENIQYF. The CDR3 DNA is TGCGCCAGCAGCGCCGCCACTAGCGGGGAAAACATTCAGTACTTC.

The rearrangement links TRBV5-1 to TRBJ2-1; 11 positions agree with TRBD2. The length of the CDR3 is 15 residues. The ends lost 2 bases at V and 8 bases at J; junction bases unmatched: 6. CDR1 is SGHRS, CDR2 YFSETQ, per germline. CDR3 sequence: CASSLLAGAFYEQFF. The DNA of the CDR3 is TGCGCCAGCAGCTTACTAGCGGGGGCGTTTTATGAGCAGTTCTTC.

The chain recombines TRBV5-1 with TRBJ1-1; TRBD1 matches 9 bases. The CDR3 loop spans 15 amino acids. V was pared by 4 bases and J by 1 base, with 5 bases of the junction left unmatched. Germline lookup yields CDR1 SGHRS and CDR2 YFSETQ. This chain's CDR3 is CASSLLQGANTEAFF. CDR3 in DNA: TGCGCCAGCAGCCTTCTACAGGGGGCGAACACTGAAGCTTTCTTT.

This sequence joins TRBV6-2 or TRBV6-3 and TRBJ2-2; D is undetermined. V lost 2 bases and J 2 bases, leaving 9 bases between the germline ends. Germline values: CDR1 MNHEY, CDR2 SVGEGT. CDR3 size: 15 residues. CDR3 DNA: TGTGCCAGCAGTTACGGCACCATAAACACCGGGGAGCTGTTTTTT. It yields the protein CASSYGTINTGELFF.

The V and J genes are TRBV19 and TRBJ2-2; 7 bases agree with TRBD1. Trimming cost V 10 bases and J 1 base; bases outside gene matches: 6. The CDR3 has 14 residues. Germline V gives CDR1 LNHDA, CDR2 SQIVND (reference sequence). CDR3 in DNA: TGTGCCATCCGACAGGGCAGGAACACCGGGGAGCTGTTTTTT. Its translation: CAIRQGRNTGELFF.

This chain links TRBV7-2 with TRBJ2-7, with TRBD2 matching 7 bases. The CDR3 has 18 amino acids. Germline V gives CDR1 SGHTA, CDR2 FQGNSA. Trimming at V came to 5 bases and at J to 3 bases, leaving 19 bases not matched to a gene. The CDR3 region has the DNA TGTGCCAGCAGCCCCCGGGCTAGCGGAGGGGCCCATGTCTACGAGCAGTACTTC. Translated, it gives CASSPRASGGAHVYEQYF.